This T cell receptor (beta chain) was documented in a study of patients and donors after allogeneic stem cell transplantation. Each CDR3 protein gets one entry after TCRdb re-called the RT-PCR reads with MiXCR. In the table there are 70,000 or so distinct CDR3 sequences, 26% of which are singletons. Germline CDR1 is DFQATT and CDR2 is SNEGSKA (reference sequence). V was shortened by 0 bases and J by 6 bases, with 20 bases between the two germline ends. The CDR3 totals 16 residues. The rearrangement links TRBV20-1 to TRBJ1-2; D is undetermined. Sample: blood, either unsorted or a sorted T cell fraction (not recorded which). The clonotype comes from a human donor who was either an allogeneic HSCT recipient or a stem cell or donor lymphocyte infusion donor (not recorded which). It is not recorded whose cells these are; they may come from a transplant donor. The CDR3 nucleotides read TGCAGTGCTAGAGATCTTGCTCCCCCCGGCGTCGATGGCTACACCTTC. It is translated as CSARDLAPPGVDGYTF.